A single sample gave rise to the 10 T cell receptor beta chains below, sequenced in a study of read filtering for tumor transcriptome and immune sequencing. Molecular barcoded adaptors covering alpha/delta and beta/gamma chains were used on around 370 ng RNA. Via MiXCR, TCRdb re-called the reads, giving one row per CDR3 protein. The sample gives 50,000 or so distinct CDR3 sequences, 9% to 15% of which show up once; around 15% is in the top ten. Sequenced sample: a population of CD138-negative cells sorted from bone marrow. The receptor source for this set is a donor older than 35 with multiple myeloma.

This clonotype was seen repeatedly, ten times or more. This chain connects TRBV11-1 to TRBJ2-1, with D perhaps TRBD1 or TRBD2 (6 bases each). Germline-derived CDR1 and CDR2 are SGHAT and FQDESV (reference sequence). V was shortened by 5 bases and J by 2 bases, with 16 bases between the two germline ends. The CDR3 is made up of 16 amino acids. The CDR3 DNA is TGTGCCAGCAGCCCCTCGACGGGGGCCCCCTACAATGAGCAGTTCTTC. It yields the protein CASSPSTGAPYNEQFF.

This clonotype has a handful of counts. A much larger clone lies one base from this, so it may be a read error. The rearrangement links TRBV20-1 to TRBJ2-7, with D perhaps TRBD1 (6 bases). The ends were cut back, 1 base at V and 5 bases at J, with 18 bases in the middle. This CDR3 comprises 15 residues. The V gene's germline CDR1 is DFQATT and CDR2 SNEGSKA (reference sequence). CDR3: CSARAPQGGAHEQYF. DNA of the CDR3: TGCAGTGCTAGAGCCCCTCAAGGGGGTGCCCACGAGCAGTACTTC.

This clonotype was counted many times. The V call is TRBV10-1, the J call TRBJ2-7, with TRBD1 identical over 9 bases. From germline, CDR1 is WNHNN and CDR2 SYGVQD (reference sequence). V trimming: 5 bases; J trimming: 9 bases; junction bases outside the gene matches: 5. The CDR3 runs 12 residues. CDR3: CASSRDRDVQYF. CDR3 nucleotides: TGCGCCAGCAGTCGGGACAGGGATGTGCAGTACTTC.

This clonotype was recorded at least ten times. The chain employs TRBV18 and TRBJ1-1, with 8 positions matching TRBD1. Trimming took 3 bases from V and 1 from J; bases not matched to a gene: 7. The CDR3 covers 16 residues. The V gene's germline CDR1 is KGHSH and CDR2 LQKENI. The CDR3 nucleotides read TGTGCCAGCTCACCCCTATCCGGGACAGGGAACACTGAAGCTTTCTTT. It is translated as CASSPLSGTGNTEAFF.

This clonotype has ten or more counts. V is TRBV7-3 and J is TRBJ2-1; the match to TRBD2 covers 11 bases. The CDR3 runs 17 residues. With 5 bases clipped from V and 4 bases from J, the junction kept 10 bases outside the gene matches. Per the germline V gene, CDR1 is SGHTA and CDR2 is FQGTGA. The CDR3 is CASSPSGLAVSYNEQFF. The CDR3 DNA follows: TGTGCCAGCAGCCCCTCGGGACTAGCGGTATCGTACAATGAGCAGTTCTTC. The full variable domain, rest sourced from reference TRBV7-3 and TRBJ2-1, is GAGVSQTPSNKVTEKGKYVELRCDPISGHTALYWYRQSLGQGPEFLIYFQGTGAADDSGLPNDRFFAVRPEGSVSTLKIQRTERGDSAVYLCASSPSGLAVSYNEQFFGPGTRLTVL.

This clonotype appeared many times. The chain links TRBV6-5 to TRBJ2-2; D remains ambiguous. The CDR3 spans 12 residues. V shed 1 base and J shed 6 bases, with 3 bases lying between them. Germline V gives CDR1 MNHEY, CDR2 SVGAGI. The CDR3: CASSYWSGELFF. CDR3 nucleotide sequence: TGTGCCAGCAGTTACTGGTCCGGGGAGCTGTTTTTT.

In this sample, this clonotype turned up many times. CDR3 sequence reads: CSAVLTSSYEQYF. DNA for the CDR3: TGCAGTGCCGTGCTTACCTCCTCCTACGAGCAGTACTTC. This chain links TRBV20-1 with TRBJ2-7; D gene uncertain. The CDR3 consists of 13 residues. Looked up from germline, CDR1 is DFQATT and CDR2 is SNEGSKA (reference sequence). V lost 6 bases and J lost 0, with 12 bases in between.

The rearrangement links TRBV11-2 to TRBJ2-7; the D gene could be TRBD1 or TRBD2 (5 bases each). The CDR3 contains 14 residues. Germline CDR1 and CDR2: SGHAT and FQNNGV. The V gene lost 4 bases and the J gene lost 5 bases, with 15 bases spanning the gap. DNA for the CDR3: TGTGCCAGCAGCTGGTTCAGGGAGCGCCACGAGCAGTACTTC. Residues: CASSWFRERHEQYF.

This clonotype was seen only a few times. This chain uses TRBV19 with TRBJ1-5; 8 bases map to TRBD1. This CDR3 has 14 residues. Germline V gene data show CDR1 as LNHDA and CDR2 as SQIVND (reference sequence). The junction had 4 bases not matched to a gene; V was cut back by 2 bases and J by 7 bases. This CDR3 reads CASSISGGRQPQHF. CDR3 nucleotides: TGTGCCAGTAGTATATCAGGGGGCCGGCAGCCCCAGCATTTT.

This clonotype was found many times. This rearrangement joins TRBV2 to TRBJ1-5; unclear D gene. The CDR3 totals 15 residues. Germline V lookup: CDR1 SNHLY, CDR2 FYNNEI. Trimming shortened V by 7 bases and J by 3 bases, and 16 bases separated the two germline ends. For the CDR3, the DNA is TGTGCCAGCACCGGCGAGGATTTGGCCAATCAGCCCCAGCATTTT. It specifies CASTGEDLANQPQHF.